The rows below give T cell receptor beta chains drawn from one sample of a study of lymphopenia after photon versus proton radiotherapy. Clones were read by immunoSEQ multiplex PCR, and TCRdb kept only the in-frame ones, dropping some. The sample yields about 60,000 clones, roughly 83% seen once. The sequencing used peripheral blood, collected from a patient treated with proton-based radiotherapy. The receptors derive from a man aged 60-69 years with pancreatic cancer. Both conserved end residues are trimmed from each CDR3. Size values are once, few and many counts, or a class for expanded clones, and some rows have none.

v_call	clone_size	j_call	cdr3_aa
TRBV28	-	TRBJ1-3	ASSPPGISGNTIY
TRBV6-5	-	TRBJ2-2	ASIRLAGGVGELF
TRBV2	-	TRBJ2-3	ASRRGLTDTQY
TRBV11-1	-	TRBJ1-5	ASPRGPGNQPQH
TRBV27	-	TRBJ2-1	ASSLILAGGYNEQF
TRBV30	-	TRBJ1-6	AWSVPESSYNSPLH
TRBV28	-	TRBJ2-7	ASSSFRDRGSYEQY
TRBV6-1	-	TRBJ1-1	ASSPVTALNTEAF
TRBV27	-	TRBJ1-5	ASSLKRQGVSNQPQH
TRBV5-1	-	TRBJ2-1	ASSLELATYNEQF
TRBV2	-	TRBJ1-1	ASSVYGEKAEAF
TRBV28	-	TRBJ1-5	ASLLQGNQPQH
TRBV5-6	-	TRBJ2-1	ASSFAGGYNEQF
TRBV5-1	-	TRBJ1-1	ASSLGGTGLRTRTEAF
TRBV10-3	-	TRBJ1-1	ATGASPQNTEAF
TRBV28	-	TRBJ2-1	ASRARTAFEQF
TRBV2	once	TRBJ2-3	ASSYTSGRDTQY
TRBV6-6	-	TRBJ1-5	ASSYGRQHSNQPQH
TRBV5-1	few	TRBJ1-4	ASSLGPSEREKLF
TRBV29-1	-	TRBJ2-5	SVARMDSPQETQY
TRBV6-6	-	TRBJ2-7	ASSTLAGASEQY
TRBV28	-	TRBJ1-2	ASSTPKGYGYT
TRBV7-2	-	TRBJ2-2	ASSPGTGVTGELF
TRBV28	-	TRBJ1-2	ASSLLRGGPTNYGYT
TRBV2	-	TRBJ1-1	ASKGGFGTEAF
TRBV11-3	-	TRBJ2-7	ASSLAYRDLEQY
TRBV19	-	TRBJ2-2	ASSRGLAGGETGELF
TRBV9	-	TRBJ2-3	ASSVDRLAGTDTQY
TRBV28	-	TRBJ1-4	ASRFGTEKLF
TRBV7-8	-	TRBJ2-7	ASSSLRGGTYEQY
TRBV6-1	-	TRBJ2-1	ASSETSGRSSYNEQF
TRBV30	-	TRBJ1-2	AATGSLYGYT
TRBV5-1	-	TRBJ2-3	ASSFRVPLAGVSTDTQY
TRBV30	-	TRBJ1-2	AWSVEAGGYDGYT
TRBV28	-	TRBJ1-1	ASSLLGFEAF
TRBV29-1	-	TRBJ1-6	SVRTGGSYNSPLH
TRBV18	-	TRBJ1-4	ASSPPGASTEKLF
TRBV2	-	TRBJ2-1	ASSERAGARIEQF
TRBV6-5	-	TRBJ1-3	ASKGTGGPGNTIY
TRBV5-1	few	TRBJ2-1	ASSTSGRGEQF
TRBV4-1	-	TRBJ2-7	ASSQVLAGNYEQY
TRBV11-2	few	TRBJ2-3	ASSHTSGIWDTQY
TRBV28	-	TRBJ2-3	ASSLWDSTDTQY
TRBV11-2	-	TRBJ1-2	ASSLVAASNYGYT
TRBV11-3	-	TRBJ2-7	ASRLVYEQY
TRBV11-2	few	TRBJ1-1	ASSEGRGLNTEAF
TRBV10-3	-	TRBJ2-7	AISEDRRSYEQY
TRBV19	-	TRBJ2-7	ASSIQGTYAEQY
TRBV6-5	-	TRBJ2-7	ASSYSSVELGGEQY
TRBV6-6	-	TRBJ2-2	ASSLRLAGTTGELF
TRBV15	few	TRBJ1-1	ATSIGRSRTEAF
TRBV4-3	-	TRBJ2-2	ASSQEVAGGPNTGELF
TRBV4-3	-	TRBJ2-3	ASSQELGTSVADTQY